A selection of T cell receptor beta chains follows, all from one sample in a study of identical twins. TCRdb ran MiXCR on the 5' RACE reads and lists one entry per CDR3 protein. The sample consists of hundreds of thousands of distinct CDR3 sequences, around 8.1% of them appearing once. The sample was also reused in another study, on yellow fever vaccine responses in identical twins.

Input material: memory (CD45RO+) T cells sorted from blood. The receptors here all came from a young woman in good health. Both conserved end residues are part of each CDR3. Each record gives: clone size, V gene, J gene, D gene, CDR3 protein, CDR3 DNA. D genes are given only for firm matches. Rows may omit the clone size; those that give it use once, few, many or a size class.

>-|TRBV28|TRBJ2-3|TRBD2
CASGLSGFTDTQYF
TGTGCCAGCGGACTTAGCGGGTTCACAGATACGCAGTATTTT
>many|TRBV5-1|TRBJ2-7|-
CASSLGRSTSF
TGCGCCAGCAGCTTGGGAAGATCTACTAGTTTC
>-|TRBV5-1|TRBJ2-5|-
CASSLGPGLQETQYF
TGCGCCAGCAGCTTGGGCCCGGGACTCCAAGAGACCCAGTACTTC
>-|TRBV29-1|TRBJ2-3|TRBD2
CSVAGTSGGAGDTQYF
TGCAGCGTAGCCGGGACTAGCGGGGGGGCGGGGGATACGCAGTATTTT
>-|TRBV9|TRBJ2-2|-
CASSFGVAGELFF
TGTGCCAGCAGCTTCGGGGTAGCCGGGGAGCTGTTTTTT
>many|TRBV19|TRBJ2-2|-
CASSLKMGAGELFF
TGTGCCAGTAGTTTAAAGATGGGGGCCGGGGAGCTGTTTTTT
>few|TRBV20-1|TRBJ2-1|-
CSARGGYPQEQFF
TGCAGTGCTAGAGGCGGATACCCCCAGGAGCAGTTCTTC
>few|TRBV11-2|TRBJ2-7|TRBD2
CASSLDRLAGTYEQYF
TGTGCCAGCAGCTTAGACCGACTAGCGGGCACCTACGAGCAGTACTTC
>-|TRBV28|TRBJ1-5|-
CASRKGGQPQHF
TGTGCCAGCAGGAAAGGGGGTCAGCCCCAGCATTTT
>-|TRBV11-1|TRBJ1-6|-
CASSPRAGYNSPLHF
TGTGCCAGCAGCCCTCGAGCGGGGTATAATTCACCCCTCCACTTT
>-|TRBV2|TRBJ1-2|TRBD1
CASIAMTGGFENYGYTF
TGTGCCAGCATCGCCATGACAGGGGGCTTCGAAAACTATGGCTACACCTTC
>-|TRBV2|TRBJ2-7|-
CASRIGPNGEQYF
TGTGCCAGCAGAATCGGGCCCAATGGGGAGCAGTACTTC